The 32 T cell receptor beta chains in this list originate from one sample, sequenced in a study of cytomegalovirus exposure and HLA in healthy donors (dated by TCRdb to the late 2010s). Library generation was performed with the immunoSEQ multiplex PCR assay. For the multiplex PCR, a mixture combining 60 forward primers for TCR Vbeta segments and 13 reverse primers for TCR Jbeta segments was used. Held by TCRdb, this immuneACCESS table contains in-frame sequences only and omits some clones. Under half of the omission traces to an unresolved V gene where checked; the cause of the rest is unknown. For this sample there are approximately 120,000 clones; 65% to 85% appear just once. The ten largest account for 1% to 1.5% of the sample. The sequenced material came from PBMCs. The source is a man aged 50 to 60 in good health and CMV-seronegative.

This clone was seen just once. V usage is TRBV5-1 and J usage is TRBJ2-2; 13 nucleotides line up with TRBD2. CDR3 size: 16 residues. The J segment lost 7 bases and the V segment lost 2 bases, leaving 5 bases of the junction unmatched. Germline assignment: CDR1 SGHRS and CDR2 YFSETQ. CDR3 protein: CASSFSTSGRIGELFF. CDR3 in DNA: TGCGCCAGCAGCTTTTCGACTAGCGGGAGGATCGGGGAGCTGTTTTTT. Drawing the rest from reference TRBV5-1 and TRBJ2-2, the complete variable domain is KAGVTQTPRYLIKTRGQQVTLSCSPISGHRSVSWYQQTPGQGLQFLFEYFSETQRNKGNFPGRFSGRQFSNSRSEMNVSTLELGDSALYLCASSFSTSGRIGELFFGEGSRLTVL.

V usage is TRBV28 and J usage is TRBJ2-2, with 8 bases aligning to TRBD1. V gave up 4 bases and J gave up 1 base; unmatched junction bases: 8. Germline V lookup: CDR1 MDHEN, CDR2 SYDVKM. CDR3 length equals 17 residues. The CDR3 sequence: CASSYPIGTGNTGELFF. CDR3 sequence (DNA): TGTGCCAGCAGTTATCCAATAGGGACAGGGAACACCGGGGAGCTGTTTTTT. Full variable domain (remainder filled in from reference TRBV28 and TRBJ2-2): DVKVTQSSRYLVKRTGEKVFLECVQDMDHENMFWYRQDPGLGLRLIYFSYDVKMKEKGDIPEGYSVSREKKERFSLILESASTNQTSMYLCASSYPIGTGNTGELFFGEGSRLTVL.

The V and J genes are TRBV7-9 and TRBJ2-2, with D maybe TRBD1 (6 bases). Germline CDR1 is SEHNR and CDR2 is FQNEAQ (reference sequence). The V gene lost 6 bases and the J gene lost 0 bases, with 11 bases spanning the gap. The CDR3 totals 15 residues. The CDR3, as DNA: TGTGCCAGCAGTTACACAGGGCCGAACACCGGGGAGCTGTTTTTT. It specifies CASSYTGPNTGELFF.

CDR3 sequence reads: CASRRMTGSHEQYF. The DNA for the CDR3 is TGTGCCAGCAGACGAATGACAGGGTCCCACGAGCAGTACTTC. The chain links TRBV6-6 to TRBJ2-7; 7 nucleotides align to TRBD1. Germline CDR1 is MNHNY and CDR2 is SVGAGI (reference sequence). The CDR3 totals 14 residues. With 6 bases clipped from V and 5 bases from J, the junction kept 10 bases outside the gene matches.

The genes are TRBV7-9 and TRBJ2-1; the D is unclear. This CDR3 comprises 15 residues. Germline CDR1 is SEHNR and CDR2 is FQNEAQ (reference sequence). Trimming removed 5 bases from V and 5 bases from J, with 16 bases in between. The CDR3 reads CASSPRGDLHNEQFF. The CDR3 DNA sequence: TGTGCCAGCAGCCCTCGTGGAGACTTGCACAATGAGCAGTTCTTC. Full variable domain (rest looked up from reference TRBV7-9 and TRBJ2-1): DTGVSQNPRHKITKRGQNVTFRCDPISEHNRLYWYRQTLGQGPEFLTYFQNEAQLEKSRLLSDRFSAERPKGSFSTLEIQRTEQGDSAMYLCASSPRGDLHNEQFFGPGTRLTVL.

The rearrangement uses TRBV5-1 and TRBJ1-3, with 8 bases lining up with TRBD1. V was pared by 0 bases and J by 0 bases, with 11 bases of the junction left unmatched. This CDR3 is built from 19 residues. Germline loops: CDR1 SGHRS, CDR2 YFSETQ. CDR3 protein: CASSLDNLQGANSGNTIYF. CDR3 sequence (DNA): TGCGCCAGCAGCTTGGATAACCTGCAGGGGGCTAACTCTGGAAACACCATATATTTT.

CDR3 in amino acids: CASSLGGGETQYF. In nucleotides, the CDR3 is TGTGCCAGCAGCTTGGGAGGGGGAGAGACCCAGTACTTC. This rearrangement joins TRBV5-6 to TRBJ2-5; a weak D match, TRBD1 (6 bases). This CDR3 region has 13 residues. In germline, CDR1 is SGHDT, CDR2 YYEEEE. V was pared by 0 bases and J by 4 bases, with 7 bases between. The full variable domain, completed using reference TRBV5-6 and TRBJ2-5, is DAGVTQSPTHLIKTRGQQVTLRCSPKSGHDTVSWYQQALGQGPQFIFQYYEEEERQRGNFPDRFSGHQFPNYSSELNVNALLLGDSALYLCASSLGGGETQYFGPGTRLLVL.

V gene TRBV5-1 combines with J gene TRBJ2-3, with a tentative D call TRBD2 (5 bases). The germline V gene encodes CDR1 SGHRS and CDR2 YFSETQ. Trimming removed 0 bases at V and 0 bases at J, with 11 bases between. The CDR3 consists of 16 residues. The CDR3 region is CASSLDSATSTDTQYF. The CDR3 region has the DNA TGCGCCAGCAGCTTGGATAGCGCGACGAGCACAGATACGCAGTATTTT.

The chain joins TRBV2 to TRBJ2-2; TRBD2 aligns across 10 bases. In germline, CDR1 is SNHLY, CDR2 FYNNEI. This CDR3 region has 14 residues. V lost 7 bases and J lost 7; bases outside the gene matches: 6. In DNA form, the CDR3 reads TGTGCCAGCATGGCGAGCGGGAGGGGCGGGGAGCTGTTTTTT. Amino acid sequence: CASMASGRGGELFF.

In this sample, this clone turned up a few times. V and J are TRBV7-8 and TRBJ2-7; weak D call: TRBD2 (6 bases). V lost 4 bases and J 7 bases, leaving 17 bases between the germline ends. The germline V gene encodes CDR1 SGHVS and CDR2 FQNEAQ. CDR3 size: 14 residues. CDR3 sequence (DNA): TGTGCCAGCAGCTCCGGGACTCCCTTGGGTGAGCAGTACTTC. As protein: CASSSGTPLGEQYF.

The V and J genes are TRBV5-1 and TRBJ2-3; 10 bases align to TRBD1. The germline V gene encodes CDR1 SGHRS and CDR2 YFSETQ. The CDR3 is 15 residues long. The V segment lost 2 bases and the J segment 4 bases; nucleotides outside the gene matches: 4. CDR3 nucleotides: TGCGCCAGCAGCTTACAAGGACAGGGGGCAGATACGCAGTATTTT. It yields the protein CASSLQGQGADTQYF.

This chain links TRBV9 with TRBJ2-5; D ambiguous. This CDR3 is built from 14 residues. Deletions cut 0 bases from V and 2 bases from J, with 8 bases between. Germline CDR1 is SGDLS and CDR2 is YYNGEE. The CDR3 DNA reads as TGTGCCAGCAGCGTAGGCCGGTCGCAAGAGACCCAGTACTTC. Amino acid sequence: CASSVGRSQETQYF.

The chain is built from TRBV6-1 and TRBJ2-3, with a weak D call TRBD2 (5 bases). The CDR3 loop spans 14 amino acids. V lost 2 bases to trimming and J lost 2 bases, with 8 bases between them. CDR1 is MNHNS and CDR2 is SASEGT in the germline V gene. The CDR3 DNA sequence: TGTGCCAGCAGTGAAAGGAGGCCCACAGATACGCAGTATTTT. It specifies CASSERRPTDTQYF.

The V call is TRBV28, the J call TRBJ1-2; D may be TRBD1 (5 bases). The CDR3 totals 14 residues. V was pared by 4 bases and J by 1 base, with 10 bases between. The germline gives CDR1 MDHEN, CDR2 SYDVKM. CDR3 amino acids: CASSSPGGNYGYTF. As DNA, the CDR3 is TGTGCCAGCAGTTCCCCGGGGGGTAACTATGGCTACACCTTC.

The gene calls are TRBV2 and TRBJ1-3; tentatively, D is TRBD1 (6 bases). The germline V gene has CDR1 SNHLY and CDR2 FYNNEI. V was trimmed by 2 bases and J by 4 bases, leaving 12 bases between them. The CDR3 loop spans 15 amino acids. The CDR3 DNA reads TGTGCCAGCAGTGAATCGTGGGGGCTCGGAAACACCATATATTTT. Translated: CASSESWGLGNTIYF.

The rearrangement uses TRBV10-3 and TRBJ2-7; TRBD1 matches at 7 bases. V shed 2 bases and J 7 bases; nucleotides not matched to a gene: 11. From germline, CDR1 is ENHRY and CDR2 SYGVKD. This CDR3 contains 15 residues. CDR3 bases: TGTGCCATCAGTGAGGATGGACAGGAGATGAGGGAGCAGTACTTC. Residues: CAISEDGQEMREQYF.

The chain combines TRBV2 with TRBJ2-3; tentatively, D is TRBD1 (8 bases). Trimming removed 7 bases from V and 1 base from J, with 12 bases in between. The CDR3 is 14 residues long. Germline V gene lookup returns CDR1 SNHLY and CDR2 FYNNEI. The CDR3 sequence: CASTTGGGTDTQYF. In DNA form, the CDR3 reads TGTGCCAGCACTACAGGGGGGGGCACAGATACGCAGTATTTT.

This clone was observed a few times. The CDR3 protein is CASSEQGEDSGNTIYF. Here the CDR3 DNA reads TGTGCCAGCAGTGAACAGGGGGAGGACTCTGGAAACACCATATATTTT. V gene TRBV6-1 combines with J gene TRBJ1-3; 7 bases match TRBD1. CDR3 length equals 16 residues. From germline, CDR1 is MNHNS and CDR2 SASEGT. Trimming removed 2 bases from V and 0 bases from J; junction bases left unmatched: 4.

This clone has only one observation. The chain couples TRBV5-4 to TRBJ2-1, with 8 bases matching TRBD1. The CDR3 sequence is 14 residues long. The trim removed 3 bases at V and 3 bases at J, leaving 2 bases unmatched. The germline gives CDR1 SGHNT, CDR2 YYREEE (reference sequence). The CDR3 reads CASSSGQGYNEQFF. CDR3 DNA sequence: TGTGCCAGCAGCTCTGGACAGGGCTACAATGAGCAGTTCTTC.

This clone turned up a few times. This rearrangement joins TRBV10-1 to TRBJ2-1, with TRBD2 matching over 10 bases. This CDR3 has 16 residues. Per germline, CDR1 WNHNN and CDR2 SYGVQD (reference sequence). Trimming cost V 0 bases and J 5 bases; bases outside gene matches: 4. Here the CDR3 reads CASSESWTSGHNEQFF. CDR3 in DNA: TGCGCCAGCAGTGAGTCGTGGACTAGCGGCCACAATGAGCAGTTCTTC.

V gene TRBV7-2 combines with J gene TRBJ2-1, with a weak D call TRBD1 (6 bases). V was trimmed by 3 bases and J by 6 bases, leaving 15 bases between them. The CDR3 contains 15 residues. CDR1 is SGHTA and CDR2 is FQGNSA in the germline V gene. The DNA of the CDR3 is TGTGCCAGCAGCTTGGGACATACCTGGTCCAATGAGCAGTTCTTC. Translating it yields CASSLGHTWSNEQFF.

The chain is built from TRBV9 and TRBJ2-1; the D gene is possibly TRBD2 (6 bases). This CDR3 is built from 15 residues. The germline gives CDR1 SGDLS, CDR2 YYNGEE. The V end was cut by 0 bases, the J end by 8 bases, with 15 bases between. CDR3 DNA: TGTGCCAGCAGCGTAGAGGGAGGCTCCTGGGATGAGCAGTTCTTC. Its translation: CASSVEGGSWDEQFF.

This chain links TRBV5-1 with TRBJ2-3; no clear D gene. The CDR3 runs to 14 residues. V dropped 1 base and J dropped 1 base, with 7 bases sitting between them. Germline values: CDR1 SGHRS, CDR2 YFSETQ. CDR3 coding DNA: TGCGCCAGCAGCTTGAACATTCGCACAGATACGCAGTATTTT. Protein: CASSLNIRTDTQYF.

The chain recombines TRBV9 with TRBJ2-5, with D uncertain. Germline loops: CDR1 SGDLS, CDR2 YYNGEE. The CDR3 consists of 15 residues. With 4 bases removed from V and 1 base from J, the gap between germline ends came to 14 bases. In nucleotides, the CDR3 is TGTGCCAGCAGCCCAGATCTGGGCCCCCAAGAGACCCAGTACTTC. Its protein is CASSPDLGPQETQYF.

The chain couples TRBV4-1 to TRBJ2-4; 9 bases line up with TRBD1. CDR1 and CDR2 from the germline V gene are MGHRA and YSYEKL. The CDR3 has 16 residues. The ends lost 2 bases at V and 7 bases at J; junction bases unmatched: 9. CDR3 DNA sequence: TGCGCCAGCAGCCAATGGGACAGGGACGGGCGGAACATTCAGTACTTC. Its protein product is CASSQWDRDGRNIQYF.

V usage is TRBV6-1 and J usage is TRBJ1-1; 8 bases agree with TRBD1. The CDR3 has 14 residues. Trimming at V came to 6 bases and at J to 4 bases, leaving 7 bases not matched to a gene. Germline lookup yields CDR1 MNHNS and CDR2 SASEGT. The CDR3 bases are TGTGCCAGCAGGAACAGGGGGAATGGCACTGAAGCTTTCTTT. It yields the protein CASRNRGNGTEAFF.

The rearrangement joins TRBV19 to TRBJ1-2; TRBD1 matches at 10 bases. From germline, CDR1 is LNHDA and CDR2 SQIVND (reference sequence). With V trimmed by 3 bases and J by 2 bases, 0 bases remained unmatched. The CDR3 totals 14 residues. CDR3 protein: CASSMGQGNYGYTF. The CDR3 DNA is TGTGCCAGTAGTATGGGACAGGGGAACTATGGCTACACCTTC.

The chain carries TRBV6-5 and TRBJ1-1, with D possibly matching TRBD1 (5 bases). The CDR3 sequence is 15 residues long. V dropped 0 bases and J dropped 0 bases, with 8 bases sitting between them. Germline V lookup: CDR1 MNHEY, CDR2 SVGAGI. The CDR3 sequence is CASSYSTAMNTEAFF. The DNA for the CDR3 is TGTGCCAGCAGTTACTCGACAGCTATGAACACTGAAGCTTTCTTT.

The rearrangement uses TRBV6-5 and TRBJ2-5; D is unresolved. Germline loops: CDR1 MNHEY, CDR2 SVGAGI. The CDR3 covers 13 residues. V shed 2 bases and J shed 5 bases, with 9 bases lying between them. In DNA, the CDR3 is TGTGCCAGCAGTTACACGGCGAGGGAGACCCAGTACTTC. Translated: CASSYTARETQYF.

The CDR3 DNA reads as TGCAGTCCAGGACAGGGATGTGGAAACACCATATATTTT. Amino acids: CSPGQGCGNTIYF. This sequence joins TRBV29-1 and TRBJ1-3; 8 bases line up with TRBD1. The CDR3 spans 13 residues. Germline CDR1 is SQVTM and CDR2 is ANQGSEA.

The chain links TRBV9 to TRBJ1-2; TRBD1 might be the D (5 bases). Trimming took off 0 bases at V and 3 bases at J, with 9 bases between the two ends. Germline values: CDR1 SGDLS, CDR2 YYNGEE. CDR3 size: 14 residues. The CDR3 region has the DNA TGTGCCAGCAGCGTAGAGGGAGGGGACTATGGCTACACCTTC. This translates into CASSVEGGDYGYTF.

J is TRBJ2-1 and V is TRBV11-2; TRBD2 matches 11 bases. The CDR3 has 15 residues. CDR1 and CDR2 (germline): SGHAT, FQNNGV. Trimming cost V 6 bases and J 6 bases; bases outside gene matches: 7. CDR3 residues: CASSLLAGEGNEQFF. The CDR3 nucleotides are TGTGCCAGCAGTTTACTAGCGGGAGAAGGCAATGAGCAGTTCTTC.